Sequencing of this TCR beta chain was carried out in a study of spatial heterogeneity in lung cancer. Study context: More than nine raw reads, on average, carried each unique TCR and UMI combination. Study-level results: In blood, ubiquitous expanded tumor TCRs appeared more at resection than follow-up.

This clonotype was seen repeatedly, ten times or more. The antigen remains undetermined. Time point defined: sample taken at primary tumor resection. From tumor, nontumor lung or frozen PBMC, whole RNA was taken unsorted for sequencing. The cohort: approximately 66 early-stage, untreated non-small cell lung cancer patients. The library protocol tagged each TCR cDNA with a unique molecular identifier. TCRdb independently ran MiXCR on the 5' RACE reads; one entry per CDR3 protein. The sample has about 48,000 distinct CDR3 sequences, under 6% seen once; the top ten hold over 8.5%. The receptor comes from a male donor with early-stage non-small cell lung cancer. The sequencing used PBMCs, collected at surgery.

The CDR3 coding sequence is TGTGCCAGCAGCTTGGGTGAAAAACTGTTTTTT. Amino acids: CASSLGEKLFF. V usage is TRBV5-8 and J usage is TRBJ1-4; no clear D. Trimming pared 0 bases from V and 7 bases from J, leaving 1 base between. The CDR3 sequence is 11 residues long. Germline V gene data show CDR1 as SGHTS and CDR2 as YDEGEE.